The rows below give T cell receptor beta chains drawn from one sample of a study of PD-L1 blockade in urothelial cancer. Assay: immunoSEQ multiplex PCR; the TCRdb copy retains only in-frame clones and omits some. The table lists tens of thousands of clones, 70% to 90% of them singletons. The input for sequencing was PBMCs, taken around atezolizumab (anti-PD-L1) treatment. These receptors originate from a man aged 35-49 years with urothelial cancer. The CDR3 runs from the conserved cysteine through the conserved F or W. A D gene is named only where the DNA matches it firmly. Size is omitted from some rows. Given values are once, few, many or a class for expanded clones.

cdr3_aa: CASIPQGGTTGELFF
cdr3_nt: TGTGCCAGTATTCCACAAGGGGGAACCACCGGGGAGCTGTTTTTT
j_call: TRBJ2-2
v_call: TRBV19
clone_size: .
d_call: .

cdr3_aa: CASSLSGSSYNEQFF
cdr3_nt: TGTGCCAGCAGCTTATCGGGTAGCTCCTACAATGAGCAGTTCTTC
j_call: TRBJ2-1
v_call: TRBV7-8
clone_size: few
d_call: .

cdr3_aa: CASSVAPGRGGTDTQYF
cdr3_nt: TGTGCCAGCAGCGTAGCCCCAGGGAGGGGTGGCACAGATACGCAGTATTTT
j_call: TRBJ2-3
v_call: TRBV9
clone_size: .
d_call: TRBD2

cdr3_aa: CASSLSRGPHYEQYF
cdr3_nt: TGTGCCAGCAGCCTCTCCAGGGGGCCTCACTACGAGCAGTACTTC
j_call: TRBJ2-7
v_call: TRBV7-8
clone_size: .
d_call: TRBD1

cdr3_aa: CASTIAGGPNEQFF
cdr3_nt: TGTGCCAGCACGATAGCGGGGGGGCCCAATGAGCAGTTCTTC
j_call: TRBJ2-1
v_call: TRBV25-1
clone_size: .
d_call: TRBD2

cdr3_aa: CASSATGGLGEKLFF
cdr3_nt: TGTGCCAGCAGTGCCACCGGGGGGCTTGGAGAAAAACTGTTTTTT
j_call: TRBJ1-4
v_call: TRBV28
clone_size: once
d_call: .

cdr3_aa: CATEGASGKGGANVLTF
cdr3_nt: TGCGCCACCGAGGGAGCTAGCGGGAAAGGTGGGGCCAACGTCCTGACTTTC
j_call: TRBJ2-6
v_call: TRBV10-2
clone_size: .
d_call: TRBD2

cdr3_aa: CASSEGQGTNQPQHF
cdr3_nt: TGTGCCAGCAGTGAAGGACAGGGTACAAATCAGCCCCAGCATTTT
j_call: TRBJ1-5
v_call: TRBV6-1
clone_size: .
d_call: TRBD1

cdr3_aa: CASSSTSGLAGLGNEQFF
cdr3_nt: TGTGCCAGCAGCTCCACCTCGGGACTAGCGGGATTGGGAAATGAGCAGTTCTTC
j_call: TRBJ2-1
v_call: TRBV7-9
clone_size: .
d_call: TRBD2

cdr3_aa: CASSSISTFAYEQYF
cdr3_nt: TGTGCCAGCAGCTCAATCTCAACCTTTGCGTACGAGCAGTACTTC
j_call: TRBJ2-7
v_call: TRBV13
clone_size: .
d_call: .

cdr3_aa: CRAFQAFEAFF
cdr3_nt: TGCAGGGCTTTTCAAGCGTTCGAAGCTTTCTTT
j_call: TRBJ1-1
v_call: TRBV20-1
clone_size: few
d_call: .

cdr3_aa: CASSLSRGEAFF
cdr3_nt: TGTGCCAGCAGTTTATCCAGGGGTGAAGCTTTCTTT
j_call: TRBJ1-1
v_call: TRBV28
clone_size: .
d_call: .

cdr3_aa: CAWTMTGGSYNSPLHF
cdr3_nt: TGTGCCTGGACGATGACAGGGGGCAGCTATAATTCACCCCTCCACTTT
j_call: TRBJ1-6
v_call: TRBV30
clone_size: .
d_call: TRBD1

cdr3_aa: CASSLIAGGTDTQYF
cdr3_nt: TGTGCCAGCAGCTTAATAGCGGGAGGAACAGATACGCAGTATTTT
j_call: TRBJ2-3
v_call: TRBV7-3
clone_size: .
d_call: TRBD2

cdr3_aa: CASSPPGTGGSGELFF
cdr3_nt: TGTGCCAGCAGCCCGCCCGGGACAGGGGGCTCCGGGGAGCTGTTTTTT
j_call: TRBJ2-2
v_call: TRBV11-2
clone_size: .
d_call: TRBD1

cdr3_aa: CASSSPGVANTGELFF
cdr3_nt: TGTGCCAGCAGCTCGCCAGGGGTGGCGAACACCGGGGAGCTGTTTTTT
j_call: TRBJ2-2
v_call: TRBV5-6
clone_size: once
d_call: .

cdr3_aa: CSHGGGTDTQYF
cdr3_nt: TGCAGCCACGGCGGGGGGACAGATACGCAGTATTTT
j_call: TRBJ2-3
v_call: TRBV29-1
clone_size: .
d_call: TRBD2

cdr3_aa: CASSQPTDREETQYF
cdr3_nt: TGCGCCAGCAGCCAACCCACGGACAGGGAAGAGACCCAGTACTTC
j_call: TRBJ2-5
v_call: TRBV4-1
clone_size: .
d_call: TRBD1

cdr3_aa: CASSLSAGMNTEAFF
cdr3_nt: TGTGCCAGCAGCTTGTCGGCAGGGATGAACACTGAAGCTTTCTTT
j_call: TRBJ1-1
v_call: TRBV11-2
clone_size: .
d_call: .

cdr3_aa: CASSAVSGSSTDTQYF
cdr3_nt: TGCGCCAGCAGCGCCGTTTCGGGGTCTAGCACAGATACGCAGTATTTT
j_call: TRBJ2-3
v_call: TRBV5-1
clone_size: .
d_call: .

cdr3_aa: CASSVWQGASYEQYF
cdr3_nt: TGTGCCAGCAGTGTATGGCAGGGGGCCTCCTACGAGCAGTACTTC
j_call: TRBJ2-7
v_call: TRBV6-1
clone_size: once
d_call: TRBD1

cdr3_aa: CAISEAGRPQHF
cdr3_nt: TGTGCCATCTCAGAAGCAGGTAGGCCCCAGCATTTT
j_call: TRBJ1-5
v_call: TRBV10-3
clone_size: .
d_call: .

cdr3_aa: CASSPSGVLPNYGYTF
cdr3_nt: TGTGCCAGCTCACCGTCCGGGGTCCTCCCTAACTATGGCTACACCTTC
j_call: TRBJ1-2
v_call: TRBV18
clone_size: .
d_call: .

cdr3_aa: CASSEGDSTYGYTF
cdr3_nt: TGTGCCAGCAGTGAGGGGGACAGTACCTATGGCTACACCTTC
j_call: TRBJ1-2
v_call: TRBV6-4
clone_size: .
d_call: TRBD1

cdr3_aa: CASATSGRAGRYF
cdr3_nt: TGTGCCAGCGCCACTAGCGGGAGGGCCGGTAGGTACTTC
j_call: TRBJ2-7
v_call: TRBV2
clone_size: once
d_call: TRBD2

cdr3_aa: CASSLVLAGETPKTYEQYF
cdr3_nt: TGTGCCAGCAGCTTAGTGCTGGCGGGAGAAACCCCCAAAACCTACGAGCAGTACTTC
j_call: TRBJ2-7
v_call: TRBV7-2
clone_size: .
d_call: TRBD2

cdr3_aa: CASTQGGSLAEQYF
cdr3_nt: TGTGCCAGTACCCAGGGCGGATCCCTTGCCGAGCAGTACTTC
j_call: TRBJ2-7
v_call: TRBV19
clone_size: .
d_call: .

cdr3_aa: CASSSRRDTGELFF
cdr3_nt: TGTGCCAGCAGCTCGCGGCGGGACACCGGGGAGCTGTTTTTT
j_call: TRBJ2-2
v_call: TRBV7-8
clone_size: .
d_call: .